One sample yielded the 24 T cell receptor beta chains listed below, sequenced in a study of TIL therapy for anti-PD-1-resistant metastatic lung cancer. Sequencing used immunoSEQ v3. Clones were read by immunoSEQ multiplex PCR, and TCRdb kept only the in-frame ones, dropping some. The table shows about 100,000 clones, with around three fifths occurring only once. Regarding time point: pre-treatment sample, taken before nivolumab and TIL therapy. Tumor tissue came from excised metastases, mostly pleural nodules or supraclavicular lymph nodes. This material consisted of tumor tissue, taken at baseline. Every receptor here comes from a person aged 25-85 years with non-small cell lung cancer.

The V and J genes are TRBV2 and TRBJ1-5; D gene unclear. The CDR3 runs to 14 residues. The germline gives CDR1 SNHLY, CDR2 FYNNEI. Trimming cost V 6 bases and J 0 bases, with 9 bases left between them. CDR3 protein: CASSSVISNQPQHF. CDR3 coding DNA: TGTGCCAGCAGCTCAGTCATTAGCAATCAGCCCCAGCATTTT.

The chain uses TRBV14 and TRBJ1-2; D is perhaps TRBD1 (5 bases). Between the trimmed V and J ends, which lost 2 bases and 4 bases, there was a span of 14 bases. The germline CDR1 and CDR2 sequences are SGHDN and FVKESK. The CDR3 spans 15 residues. This chain's CDR3 is CASSQRSGEIYGYTF. The DNA for the CDR3 is TGTGCCAGCAGCCAAAGGTCGGGGGAGATCTATGGCTACACCTTC.

V is TRBV6-5 and J is TRBJ2-5, with D possibly TRBD2 on 7 matching bases. This CDR3 is 16 amino acids long. Trimming took off 2 bases at V and 2 bases at J, with 15 bases between the two ends. CDR1 and CDR2 (germline): MNHEY, SVGAGI. The CDR3 protein is CASSYGRGGGQETQYF. The CDR3 bases are TGTGCCAGCAGTTACGGAAGGGGGGGCGGGCAAGAGACCCAGTACTTC.

The V call is TRBV6-2 or TRBV6-3, the J call TRBJ2-5; 11 bases agree with TRBD1. The CDR3 loop spans 15 amino acids. V shed 6 bases, J shed 4 bases, and the junction held 7 bases outside the gene matches. CDR1 is MNHEY, CDR2 SVGEGT, per germline. Written as DNA, the CDR3 is TGTGCCAGCAGCTGGACAGGGGGCTCGGCAGAGACCCAGTACTTC. Translated, it gives CASSWTGGSAETQYF.

CDR3 amino acids: CASRWTGSDTEAFF. The CDR3 bases are TGTGCCAGCAGATGGACAGGGTCTGACACTGAAGCTTTCTTT. This chain joins TRBV28 and TRBJ1-1; 8 bases agree with TRBD1. V shed 6 bases and J 3 bases; nucleotides not matched to a gene: 6. CDR3 length: 14 amino acids. CDR1 is MDHEN and CDR2 is SYDVKM in the germline V gene.

V gene TRBV14 combines with J gene TRBJ2-2; the D gene is possibly TRBD2 (6 bases). Germline loops: CDR1 SGHDN, CDR2 FVKESK. With 1 base removed from V and 3 bases from J, the gap between germline ends came to 12 bases. The CDR3 is 16 residues long. As DNA, the CDR3 is TGTGCCAGCAGCCAAGTATCCGGGAGCTACACCGGGGAGCTGTTTTTT. The encoded protein is CASSQVSGSYTGELFF.

The CDR3 region is CASRGRTEAFF. In DNA form, the CDR3 reads TGTGCCAGCAGGGGCCGAACTGAAGCTTTCTTT. The chain carries TRBV6-5 and TRBJ1-1; D is unresolved. Trimming removed 6 bases at V and 5 bases at J, with 7 bases between. This CDR3 is 11 amino acids long. Germline CDR1 MNHEY, CDR2 SVGAGI.

This sequence joins TRBV28 and TRBJ1-3, with D possibly TRBD1 on 5 matching bases. Germline-derived CDR1 and CDR2 are MDHEN and SYDVKM. The CDR3 contains 16 residues. Trimming left V 2 bases short and J 0 bases short, with 11 bases between. DNA of the CDR3: TGTGCCAGCAGTTTACCCGGCACAGGCTCTGGAAACACCATATATTTT. This sequence encodes CASSLPGTGSGNTIYF.

The gene calls are TRBV24-1 and TRBJ2-3, with 13 nucleotides matching TRBD2. The ends lost 9 bases at V and 0 bases at J; junction bases unmatched: 5. The CDR3 is 16 amino acids. Germline V gene data show CDR1 as KGHDR and CDR2 as SFDVKD. CDR3 residues: CATPGLAGPSTDTQYF. The CDR3 DNA is TGTGCCACCCCGGGACTAGCGGGACCTAGCACAGATACGCAGTATTTT.

This clone came up a few times. The rearrangement uses TRBV25-1 and TRBJ1-6, with 9 bases matching TRBD1. Germline CDR1 MGHDK, CDR2 SYGVNS. V shed 2 bases and J 7 bases; nucleotides not matched to a gene: 0. The CDR3 covers 14 residues. The CDR3 region has the DNA TGTGCCAGCAGTGAAGACAGGGGGAATTCACCCCTCCACTTT. This encodes CASSEDRGNSPLHF. The whole variable domain, filled in from reference TRBV25-1 and TRBJ1-6, reads EADIYQTPRYLVIGTGKKITLECSQTMGHDKMYWYQQDPGMELHLIHYSYGVNSTEKGDLSSESTVSRIRTEHFPLTLESARPSHTSQYLCASSEDRGNSPLHFGNGTRLTVT.

This clone was seen a single time. V and J are TRBV4-3 and TRBJ2-2; a possible D gene is TRBD1 (6 bases). Germline V gene lookup returns CDR1 LGHNA and CDR2 YSLEER. The V end lost 1 base, the J end lost 0 bases, and 18 bases lay between the germline ends. CDR3 size: 19 residues. DNA for the CDR3: TGCGCCAGCAGCCAAGCCCCACCGGGACACTGGCCGAACACCGGGGAGCTGTTTTTT. This codes for CASSQAPPGHWPNTGELFF.

The chain links TRBV12-2 to TRBJ1-4; the table's D gene call, TRBD1, was not cross checked with the DNA. TRBV12-2 constitutes a pseudogene. CDR3 length: 16 residues. CDR3 sequence: CASRLNQQGANEKLFF. CDR3 nucleotide sequence: TGTGCAAGTCGCTTGAACCAACAGGGGGCGAATGAAAAACTGTTTTTT.

This clone came up a few times. The V gene is TRBV7-6, the J gene TRBJ2-6, with D maybe TRBD1 (5 bases). V gave up 1 base and J gave up 2 bases, with 9 bases separating them. In germline, CDR1 is SGHVS, CDR2 FNYEAQ. The CDR3 has 16 residues. The CDR3, as DNA: TGTGCCAGCAGCTTAGTACAGGCCCCTGGGGCCAACGTCCTGACTTTC. It codes for CASSLVQAPGANVLTF.

This chain joins TRBV7-2 and TRBJ2-1; 8 bases map to TRBD1. The J segment lost 10 bases and the V segment lost 6 bases, leaving 11 bases of the junction unmatched. The length of the CDR3 is 14 residues. Germline-derived CDR1 and CDR2 are SGHTA and FQGNSA. DNA for the CDR3: TGTGCCAGCAGACGGGTGACAGGGGTAGACGAGCAGTTCTTC. Protein sequence: CASRRVTGVDEQFF.

The V call is TRBV20-1, the J call TRBJ2-7; 13 bases align to TRBD2. CDR1 and CDR2 from the germline V gene are DFQATT and SNEGSKA (reference sequence). The CDR3 covers 15 residues. V lost 3 bases to trimming and J lost 5 bases; unmatched junction nucleotides: 7. CDR3 region: CSASAVLAGGNEQYF. For the CDR3, the DNA is TGCAGTGCTAGTGCCGTACTAGCGGGAGGGAACGAGCAGTACTTC.

The sample holds a few counts of this clone. This chain joins TRBV20-1 and TRBJ2-7, with D perhaps TRBD1 or TRBD2 (5 bases each). Germline V CDR1 and CDR2: DFQATT, SNEGSKA (reference sequence). CDR3 size: 15 residues. Between the trimmed V and J ends, which lost 3 bases and 1 base, there was a span of 16 bases. The CDR3 here is CSASHGQGRSYEQYF. CDR3 coding DNA: TGCAGTGCTAGTCACGGACAAGGGAGATCCTACGAGCAGTACTTC.

The genes are TRBV7-6 and TRBJ1-5; D remains ambiguous. V gave up 5 bases and J gave up 10 bases, with 12 bases separating them. Germline assignment: CDR1 SGHVS and CDR2 FNYEAQ. This CDR3 has 12 residues. CDR3 region: CASSRPPGPQHF. The CDR3 coding sequence is TGTGCCAGCAGCCGTCCCCCGGGCCCCCAGCATTTT.

The chain joins TRBV7-6 to TRBJ1-4, with 8 bases matching TRBD1. Germline-derived CDR1 and CDR2 are SGHVS and FNYEAQ. The CDR3 has 16 amino acids. V shed 2 bases, J shed 7 bases, and the junction held 9 bases outside the gene matches. CDR3 in amino acids: CASSLRAGQGGEKLFF. In nucleotides, the CDR3 is TGTGCCAGCAGCTTACGGGCTGGACAGGGAGGTGAAAAACTGTTTTTT.

The gene calls are TRBV28 and TRBJ1-5; perhaps TRBD1 as D (5 bases). Between the trimmed V and J ends, which lost 2 bases and 4 bases, there was a span of 15 bases. CDR3 length: 16 amino acids. Germline V gene lookup returns CDR1 MDHEN and CDR2 SYDVKM. The CDR3 DNA reads as TGTGCCAGCAGTTTACGAACAGGAGTCCAGAATCAGCCCCAGCATTTT. Residues: CASSLRTGVQNQPQHF. Complete variable domain (other parts from reference TRBV28 and TRBJ1-5): DVKVTQSSRYLVKRTGEKVFLECVQDMDHENMFWYRQDPGLGLRLIYFSYDVKMKEKGDIPEGYSVSREKKERFSLILESASTNQTSMYLCASSLRTGVQNQPQHFGDGTRLSIL.

The V and J genes are TRBV7-9 and TRBJ2-3, with 8 bases lining up with TRBD1. In germline, CDR1 is SEHNR, CDR2 FQNEAQ (reference sequence). CDR3 length equals 16 residues. Losses at the gene ends were 6 bases for V and 0 bases for J; bases not matched to a gene: 8. CDR3 DNA sequence: TGTGCCAGCAGAGACAGGGGTGGAACTAGCACAGATACGCAGTATTTT. This encodes CASRDRGGTSTDTQYF.

The chain joins TRBV30 to TRBJ2-2, with D possibly being TRBD2 (7 bases). The germline V gene encodes CDR1 GTSNPN and CDR2 SVGIG (reference sequence). Trimming took off 3 bases at V and 6 bases at J, with 14 bases between the two ends. There are 14 residues in the CDR3. The CDR3 sequence: CAWRGGRASGELFF. The CDR3 DNA sequence: TGTGCCTGGAGAGGGGGGAGGGCCTCCGGGGAGCTGTTTTTT. The full variable domain, in which reference TRBV30 and TRBJ2-2 provide the parts outside the CDR3, is SQTIHQWPATLVQPVGSPLSLECTVEGTSNPNLYWYRQAAGRGLQLLFYSVGIGQISSEVPQNLSASRPQDRQFILSSKKLLLSDSGFYLCAWRGGRASGELFFGEGSRLTVL.

The chain uses TRBV4-3 and TRBJ2-3; 7 nucleotides agree with TRBD2. The junction had 4 bases not matched to a gene; V was cut back by 0 bases and J by 10 bases. CDR3 length: 13 amino acids. Germline CDR1 is LGHNA and CDR2 is YSLEER. CDR3 protein: CASSQDGGGAQYF. CDR3 bases: TGCGCCAGCAGCCAAGATGGGGGAGGGGCGCAGTATTTT.

This clone was seen only once. V gene TRBV5-1 combines with J gene TRBJ2-7; TRBD2 aligns across 12 bases. Germline V gene sequence: CDR1 SGHRS, CDR2 YFSETQ. The length of the CDR3 is 14 residues. The V gene end was trimmed by 4 bases and the J gene end by 2 bases; junction bases not matched to a gene: 1. The CDR3 DNA reads as TGCGCCAGCAGCAGGACTAGCGGGGCCTACGAGCAGTACTTC. Protein sequence: CASSRTSGAYEQYF.

The rearrangement uses TRBV4-3 and TRBJ2-3; 12 positions agree with TRBD2. The V gene's germline CDR1 is LGHNA and CDR2 YSLEER. The trim removed 0 bases at V and 11 bases at J, leaving 9 bases unmatched. CDR3 size: 16 residues. The DNA for the CDR3 is TGCGCCAGCAGCCAAGATGGGGTGACTAGCGGGGGTGAGCAGTATTTT. Residues: CASSQDGVTSGGEQYF.